The 7 T cell receptor beta chains in this list originate from one sample, sequenced in a study of blood T cell repertoires in COVID-19. Clones were read by immunoSEQ multiplex PCR, and TCRdb kept only the in-frame ones, dropping some. This sample yields roughly 260,000 clones, of which around 87% are seen a single time; about 2.5% belongs to the top ten. Specimen: peripheral blood. The receptors were gathered from a woman aged 45-60 years with acute or convalescent COVID-19.

This rearrangement joins TRBV4-2 to TRBJ2-1; maybe TRBD2 (6 bases). CDR1 and CDR2 from the germline V gene are LGHNA and YNFKEQ. V lost 3 bases to trimming and J lost 7 bases, with 22 bases between them. The CDR3 has 17 residues. CDR3 amino acids: CASSQTVAATPANEQFF. The CDR3 DNA reads as TGTGCCAGCAGCCAGACCGTAGCGGCCACGCCTGCGAATGAGCAGTTCTTC.

The rearrangement links TRBV4-3 to TRBJ1-5; a weak D match, TRBD1 (5 bases). Germline values: CDR1 LGHNA, CDR2 YSLEER. CDR3 length: 18 amino acids. V was pared by 3 bases and J by 3 bases, with 21 bases between. The CDR3 nucleotides are TGCGCCAGCAGCCAGGACACGACAGCCCATACTACCAATCAGCCCCAGCATTTT. Translation: CASSQDTTAHTTNQPQHF.

This rearrangement joins TRBV5-1 to TRBJ1-1; D is unresolved. The V gene's germline CDR1 is SGHRS and CDR2 YFSETQ. V shed 0 bases and J shed 5 bases, with 8 bases lying between them. The CDR3 has 13 residues. The CDR3 loop reads CASSLERLTEAFF. CDR3 DNA sequence: TGCGCCAGCAGCTTGGAGCGCCTAACTGAAGCTTTCTTT.

The chain combines TRBV2 with TRBJ1-1; the match to TRBD1 covers 9 bases. J gave up 5 bases and V 7 bases, and 8 bases lay outside the gene matches. From germline, CDR1 is SNHLY and CDR2 FYNNEI. The CDR3 totals 14 residues. The CDR3 nucleotides read TGTGCCAGCAACGCCGGGACAGGGAGGACTGAAGCTTTCTTT. Its protein product is CASNAGTGRTEAFF.

The rearrangement joins TRBV6-5 to TRBJ2-7, with TRBD1 matching 11 bases. The CDR3 contains 15 residues. V lost 9 bases to trimming and J lost 7 bases; unmatched junction nucleotides: 14. The germline V gene has CDR1 MNHEY and CDR2 SVGAGI. The CDR3: CASKRTGTGGQEQYF. DNA for the CDR3: TGTGCCAGTAAAAGAACCGGGACAGGGGGACAGGAGCAGTACTTC.

The CDR3 here is CASSESWGLIYGYTF. CDR3 bases: TGTGCCAGCAGTGAATCCTGGGGGCTTATCTATGGCTACACCTTC. The chain couples TRBV2 to TRBJ1-2; D possibly corresponds to TRBD1 (6 bases). The ends were cut back, 2 bases at V and 4 bases at J, with 14 bases in the middle. CDR3 length: 15 amino acids. Germline V gives CDR1 SNHLY, CDR2 FYNNEI.

The gene calls are TRBV10-3 and TRBJ2-1, with a possible D match to TRBD1 (7 bases). Germline V gives CDR1 ENHRY, CDR2 SYGVKD. V was trimmed by 4 bases and J by 8 bases, leaving 15 bases between them. This CDR3 spans 14 amino acids. CDR3 DNA sequence: TGTGCCATCAGTGGTCAGGGGGGAATCTATGAGCAGTTCTTC. It codes for CAISGQGGIYEQFF.